This TCR beta chain was sequenced for a study of PD-L1 blockade in urothelial cancer. Overall study: The patients had undergone anywhere from 0 to 3 prior chemotherapy regimens. After treatment start, blood was analyzed at 3 weeks (second dose) and at 6 weeks.

Repertoires were generated with immunoSEQ multiplex PCR, while TCRdb's copy carries only in-frame clones and drops some. Found here are about 87,000 clones, 89% of them singletons; the top ten hold 0.97%. Specified time point: pretreatment peripheral blood. Pretreatment and on-treatment samples were taken, numbering 1 to 8 per patient. The material sequenced was PBMCs, taken around atezolizumab (anti-PD-L1) treatment. This sequence was found in a woman of 80 years or more with urothelial cancer.

CDR3 residues: CAIVFKDRGYNEQFF. The DNA of the CDR3 is TGTGCCATCGTCTTCAAGGACAGGGGGTACAATGAGCAGTTCTTC. The V and J genes are TRBV5-4 and TRBJ2-1; 10 bases are a match to TRBD1. Per germline, CDR1 SGHNT and CDR2 YYREEE (reference sequence). V dropped 9 bases and J dropped 4; count of bases not matched to a gene: 10. The CDR3 loop spans 15 amino acids.